These 29 T cell receptor beta chains came from one sample sequenced in a study of blood T cells in healthy people across ages. Sample-barcoded 5' priming and a J-beta primer mix drove a second PCR of about 6 to 11 cycles. A single record per CDR3 protein comes from TCRdb applying MiXCR to the 5' RACE reads. The table records around 1,900,000 distinct CDR3 sequences, approximately 39% of them present only once. Material for sequencing was blood. These receptors were taken from a human donor in good health.

In its sample, this clonotype was seen many times. V gene TRBV7-3 combines with J gene TRBJ2-5; a possible D gene is TRBD2 (6 bases). The germline V gene has CDR1 SGHTA and CDR2 FQGTGA. This CDR3 has 11 amino acids. The V and J ends lost 11 bases and 3 bases respectively, with 10 bases between them. CDR3 in amino acids: CAPGGEETQYF. In DNA form, the CDR3 reads TGTGCCCCCGGGGGAGAAGAGACCCAGTACTTC.

The chain combines TRBV4-3 with TRBJ1-3; possible D gene TRBD1, 6 bases. The CDR3 covers 17 residues. Between the trimmed V and J ends, which lost 2 bases and 3 bases, there was a span of 17 bases. Germline V lookup: CDR1 LGHNA, CDR2 YSLEER. The CDR3 bases are TGCGCCAGCAGCCAATCCGGGGGGGGGCCAAGTGGAAACACCATATATTTT. As protein: CASSQSGGGPSGNTIYF.

In its sample, this clonotype was seen a few times. The chain combines TRBV28 with TRBJ1-4; D might be TRBD1 (5 bases). Trimming pared 6 bases from V and 3 bases from J, leaving 14 bases between. The CDR3 length is 15 residues. CDR1 and CDR2 (germline): MDHEN, SYDVKM. The CDR3 is CASSLNSGPNEKLFF. DNA for the CDR3: TGTGCCAGCAGCCTAAACTCGGGGCCTAATGAAAAACTGTTTTTT.

On this clonotype: At one end, the junction sequence differs from germline, possibly due to a read error. The gene calls are TRBV9 and TRBJ1-4; D gene unclear. Per the germline V gene, CDR1 is SGDLS and CDR2 is YYNGEE. CDR3 size: 14 residues. The CDR3 spells CASGPTGTNEKRFF. In nucleotides, the CDR3 is TGTGCCAGCGGTCCAACTGGAACTAATGAAAAACGGTTTTTT.

J is TRBJ2-5 and V is TRBV20-1; the match to TRBD1 covers 9 bases. The CDR3 runs 16 residues. CDR1 and CDR2 from the germline V gene are DFQATT and SNEGSKA (reference sequence). The trim removed 0 bases at V and 4 bases at J, leaving 9 bases unmatched. The DNA for the CDR3 is TGCAGTGCTAGAGAACTGAACAGGGGGCTTGGAGAGACCCAGTACTTC. Its protein is CSARELNRGLGETQYF.

This clonotype was observed a few times. V usage is TRBV7-2 and J usage is TRBJ2-4; 9 bases are a match to TRBD2. The end of the DNA fits TRBJ2-7 better, so the J call may be wrong. Germline V gene sequence: CDR1 SGHTA, CDR2 FQGNSA. The CDR3 is 14 amino acids. CDR3 loop: CASSLGSGGTEQYF. CDR3 nucleotide sequence: TGTGCCAGCAGCTTAGGTAGCGGGGGAACCGAGCAGTACTTC.

The chain combines TRBV30 with TRBJ1-1; D may be TRBD1 (5 bases). The CDR3 totals 12 residues. The V and J ends lost 4 bases and 0 bases respectively, with 6 bases between them. The germline gives CDR1 GTSNPN, CDR2 SVGIG (reference sequence). This CDR3 is CAWTGMNTEAFF. CDR3 in DNA: TGTGCCTGGACAGGGATGAACACTGAAGCTTTCTTT.

This clonotype showed up just a few times. This sequence joins TRBV4-3 and TRBJ1-6; D is unresolved. V was shortened by 4 bases and J by 9 bases, with 16 bases between the two germline ends. CDR1 LGHNA and CDR2 YSLEER come from the germline V gene. The length of the CDR3 is 15 residues. This CDR3 is CASSLEGHGGSPLHF. The CDR3 region has the DNA TGCGCCAGCAGCCTTGAAGGTCATGGTGGTTCACCCCTCCACTTT.

Here the CDR3 reads CASSQDRTKRPQHF. The CDR3 DNA follows: TGTGCCAGCAGCCAAGATCGGACAAAAAGGCCCCAGCATTTT. This chain links TRBV3-1 with TRBJ1-5; D perhaps matches TRBD1 (5 bases). Germline CDR1 LGHDT, CDR2 YNNKEL (reference sequence). Trimming pared 0 bases from V and 9 bases from J, leaving 12 bases between. This CDR3 is 14 amino acids long.

There are a few counts of this clonotype. The J gene is TRBJ2-1, the V gene TRBV29-1; TRBD2 is a possible D gene (5 bases). This CDR3 has 12 amino acids. Germline loops: CDR1 SQVTM, CDR2 ANQGSEA. Between the trimmed V and J ends, which lost 7 bases and 4 bases, there was a span of 11 bases. CDR3 sequence (DNA): TGCAGCGGTGGTAGGAGGTACAATGAGCAGTTCTTC. Protein: CSGGRRYNEQFF.

The gene calls are TRBV11-2 and TRBJ2-5; D not resolved. Germline V gene data show CDR1 as SGHAT and CDR2 as FQNNGV. The CDR3 covers 13 residues. V gave up 1 base and J gave up 7 bases, with 10 bases separating them. This CDR3 reads CASSLAVLGTQYF. CDR3 nucleotides: TGTGCCAGCAGCTTAGCAGTTCTGGGGACCCAGTACTTC.

This chain joins TRBV7-2 and TRBJ2-5; TRBD2 agrees at 8 bases. Germline CDR1 reads SGHTA; CDR2 reads FQGNSA. This CDR3 contains 17 residues. J was trimmed by 4 bases and V by 5 bases; bases with no gene match: 15. CDR3 bases: TGTGCCAGCAGCCTCAGAGGGACTGGCGGGGGGTCAGAGACCCAGTACTTC. Encoded protein: CASSLRGTGGGSETQYF. Looking up the rest from reference TRBV7-2 and TRBJ2-5 gives the full variable domain: GAGVSQSPSNKVTEKGKDVELRCDPISGHTALYWYRQSLGQGLEFLIYFQGNSAPDKSGLPSDRFSAERTGGSVSTLTIQRTQQEDSAVYLCASSLRGTGGGSETQYFGPGTRLLVL.

A few counts support this clonotype. The rearrangement links TRBV11-1 to TRBJ2-1; 9 nucleotides match TRBD1. V lost 4 bases to trimming and J lost 8 bases; unmatched junction nucleotides: 12. This CDR3 is built from 16 residues. The germline V gene has CDR1 SGHAT and CDR2 FQDESV (reference sequence). The CDR3 DNA reads TGTGCCAGCAGCTCGACCCCGGGACAGGGAGTCGATGAGCAGTTCTTC. This encodes CASSSTPGQGVDEQFF.

For this clonotype: A much larger clone differs by one base, so this may be a read error. The J gene is TRBJ2-5, the V gene TRBV6-2 or TRBV6-3; possible D gene TRBD2, 5 bases. The J call is in doubt because the DNA end fits TRBJ2-7 better. In germline, CDR1 is MNHEY, CDR2 SVGEGT. The CDR3 totals 12 residues. The chain's CDR3 is CASSYGSDEQYF. The CDR3 DNA follows: TGTGCCAGCAGTTACGGGAGCGACGAGCAGTACTTC.

This chain joins TRBV11-2 and TRBJ2-2; D is unclear. This CDR3 is 14 amino acids long. The germline V gene has CDR1 SGHAT and CDR2 FQNNGV. Trimming stripped 5 bases from V and 5 bases from J, with 12 bases between. In nucleotides, the CDR3 is TGTGCCAGCAGCCCTCGCGCCGGAACCGGGGAGCTGTTTTTT. Translation: CASSPRAGTGELFF.

V and J are TRBV5-1 and TRBJ1-4; possible D gene TRBD1, 6 bases. CDR1 is SGHRS and CDR2 is YFSETQ in the germline V gene. V was trimmed by 4 bases and J by 3 bases, leaving 22 bases between them. The CDR3 extends over 18 amino acids. CDR3 sequence reads: CASSIGPQGFGANEKLFF. In DNA, the CDR3 is TGCGCCAGCAGCATCGGTCCACAGGGATTTGGCGCTAATGAAAAACTGTTTTTT.

This clonotype was seen a handful of times. The chain links TRBV10-3 to TRBJ1-2; 9 bases are shared with TRBD1. Losses at the gene ends were 8 bases for V and 8 bases for J; bases not matched to a gene: 9. The CDR3 runs to 13 residues. Germline values: CDR1 ENHRY, CDR2 SYGVKD. The CDR3 loop is CAIEQGARGGYTF. CDR3 in DNA: TGTGCCATCGAACAGGGGGCGCGAGGAGGCTACACCTTC.

This clonotype was recorded a few times. CDR3 sequence (DNA): TGCGCCAGCAGCCAACTACCCGTCCAGAGTTCTAACTATGGCTACACCTTC. It yields the protein CASSQLPVQSSNYGYTF. The gene calls are TRBV4-3 and TRBJ1-2; D gene ambiguous. CDR3 length: 17 amino acids. Trimming removed 2 bases from V and 0 bases from J, with 16 bases in between. Germline V lookup: CDR1 LGHNA, CDR2 YSLEER.

This clonotype appeared a few times. This chain joins TRBV9 and TRBJ2-1; D might be TRBD1 (5 bases). Looked up from germline, CDR1 is SGDLS and CDR2 is YYNGEE. The V gene lost 3 bases and the J gene lost 0 bases, with 10 bases spanning the gap. The CDR3 is 15 residues long. Written as DNA, the CDR3 is TGTGCCAGCAGCGAGCAGACAGTCTCCTACAATGAGCAGTTCTTC. Translation gives CASSEQTVSYNEQFF.

V usage is TRBV28 and J usage is TRBJ2-3; 8 bases are a match to TRBD2. Looked up from germline, CDR1 is MDHEN and CDR2 is SYDVKM. Germline trimming cut 8 bases from V and 2 bases from J; bases unmatched to any gene: 9. The CDR3 spans 15 residues. CDR3 amino acids: CASVRSGGYTDTQYF. The CDR3 DNA sequence: TGTGCCAGCGTAAGAAGCGGGGGATACACAGATACGCAGTATTTT.

This rearrangement joins TRBV11-2 to TRBJ2-1, with TRBD2 identical over 8 bases. Germline CDR1 is SGHAT and CDR2 is FQNNGV. CDR3 size: 16 residues. V lost 9 bases and J lost 1; bases outside the gene matches: 11. In DNA, the CDR3 is TGTGCCAGTATTTCCAGCGGGGGTCCTTCCTACAATGAGCAGTTCTTC. Its protein is CASISSGGPSYNEQFF.

The chain has TRBV3-1 and TRBJ2-1; 8 bases agree with TRBD2. V dropped 4 bases and J dropped 4; count of bases not matched to a gene: 6. Per the germline V gene, CDR1 is LGHDT and CDR2 is YNNKEL (reference sequence). This CDR3 has 15 residues. The CDR3, as DNA: TGTGCCAGCAGCCTTCCGGGGGGGCAATACAATGAGCAGTTCTTC. Its translation is CASSLPGGQYNEQFF.

This clonotype appeared many times. The chain carries TRBV20-1 and TRBJ2-7; unclear D gene. The CDR3 is 11 residues long. CDR1 is DFQATT and CDR2 is SNEGSKA in the germline V gene (reference sequence). The V end lost 0 bases, the J end lost 4 bases, and 4 bases lay between the germline ends. The DNA for the CDR3 is TGCAGTGCTAGAGAGGGATACGAGCAGTACTTC. Translation: CSAREGYEQYF.

This chain joins TRBV10-3 and TRBJ2-4, with unresolved D. The DNA end lines up better with TRBJ2-7; the J call may be wrong. The CDR3 spans 16 residues. The germline CDR1 and CDR2 sequences are ENHRY and SYGVKD. CDR3 in amino acids: CAISARLIFGPDEQYF. CDR3 DNA sequence: TGTGCCATCAGTGCGCGCTTGATTTTCGGCCCCGACGAGCAGTACTTC.

The V call is TRBV4-3, the J call TRBJ2-7, with D tentatively TRBD1 or TRBD2 (5 bases each). Germline CDR1 reads LGHNA; CDR2 reads YSLEER. V gave up 3 bases and J gave up 2 bases, with 14 bases separating them. The CDR3 contains 15 residues. For the CDR3, the DNA is TGCGCCAGCAGCCAGGGGTTGGGACGGGCCTACGAGCAGTACTTC. Translating gives CASSQGLGRAYEQYF.

About this clonotype: Relative to the germline gene, one junction end is altered; a read error may explain this. The gene calls are TRBV10-3 and TRBJ1-2; D is unresolved. From germline, CDR1 is ENHRY and CDR2 SYGVKD. The CDR3 sequence is 14 residues long. The CDR3 bases are TGTGCCATCAGTGAGTCTGGCAGATACTATAGCTACACCTTC. Translated: CAISESGRYYSYTF.

In this sample, this clonotype turned up many times. The gene calls are TRBV9 and TRBJ2-1; a weak D match, TRBD1 (5 bases). The CDR3 loop spans 13 amino acids. Germline V lookup: CDR1 SGDLS, CDR2 YYNGEE. Trimming removed 5 bases from V and 1 base from J, with 7 bases in between. The DNA of the CDR3 is TGTGCCAGCAGTGCAGGGTCCTACAATGAGCAGTTCTTC. It encodes CASSAGSYNEQFF.

There are a few counts of this clonotype. The chain combines TRBV15 with TRBJ2-3, with 7 bases aligning to TRBD1. Germline V gene lookup returns CDR1 LNHNV and CDR2 YYDKDF (reference sequence). V trimming: 2 bases; J trimming: 2 bases; junction bases outside the gene matches: 4. CDR3 size: 15 residues. CDR3 protein: CATSRKGQTTDTQYF. DNA for the CDR3: TGTGCCACCAGCAGAAAGGGACAGACCACAGATACGCAGTATTTT.

The V call is TRBV28, the J call TRBJ2-7; possibly TRBD1 for D (6 bases). The J call could be wrong; TRBJ2-5 is a better fit for the DNA end. This CDR3 is built from 16 residues. The germline gives CDR1 MDHEN, CDR2 SYDVKM. As DNA, the CDR3 is TGTGCCAGCAGTTTTATGATGACAGGATATTCAGGGACCCAGTACTTC. It is translated as CASSFMMTGYSGTQYF.